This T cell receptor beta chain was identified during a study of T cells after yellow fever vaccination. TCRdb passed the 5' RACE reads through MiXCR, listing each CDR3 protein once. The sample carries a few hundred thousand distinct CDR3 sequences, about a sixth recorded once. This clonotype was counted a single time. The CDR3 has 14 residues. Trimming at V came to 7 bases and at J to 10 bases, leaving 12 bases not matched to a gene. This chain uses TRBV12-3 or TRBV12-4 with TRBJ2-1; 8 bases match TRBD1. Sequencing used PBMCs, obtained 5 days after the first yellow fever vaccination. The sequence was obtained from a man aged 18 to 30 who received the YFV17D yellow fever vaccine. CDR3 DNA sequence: TGTGCCAGCACCTTCCAGGGGGCTACAAGGGAGCAGTTCTTC. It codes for CASTFQGATREQFF.